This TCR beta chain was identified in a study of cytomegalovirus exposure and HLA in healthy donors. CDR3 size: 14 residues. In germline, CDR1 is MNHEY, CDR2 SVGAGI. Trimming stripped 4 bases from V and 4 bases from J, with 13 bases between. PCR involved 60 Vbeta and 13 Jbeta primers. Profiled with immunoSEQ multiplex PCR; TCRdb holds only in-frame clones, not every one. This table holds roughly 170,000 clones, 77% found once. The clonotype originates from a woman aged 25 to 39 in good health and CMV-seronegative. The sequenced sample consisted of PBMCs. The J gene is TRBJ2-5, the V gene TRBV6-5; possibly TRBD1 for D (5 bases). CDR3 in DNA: TGTGCCAGCAGTTGGGGCCAGGGCCCAGAGACCCAGTACTTC. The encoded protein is CASSWGQGPETQYF.